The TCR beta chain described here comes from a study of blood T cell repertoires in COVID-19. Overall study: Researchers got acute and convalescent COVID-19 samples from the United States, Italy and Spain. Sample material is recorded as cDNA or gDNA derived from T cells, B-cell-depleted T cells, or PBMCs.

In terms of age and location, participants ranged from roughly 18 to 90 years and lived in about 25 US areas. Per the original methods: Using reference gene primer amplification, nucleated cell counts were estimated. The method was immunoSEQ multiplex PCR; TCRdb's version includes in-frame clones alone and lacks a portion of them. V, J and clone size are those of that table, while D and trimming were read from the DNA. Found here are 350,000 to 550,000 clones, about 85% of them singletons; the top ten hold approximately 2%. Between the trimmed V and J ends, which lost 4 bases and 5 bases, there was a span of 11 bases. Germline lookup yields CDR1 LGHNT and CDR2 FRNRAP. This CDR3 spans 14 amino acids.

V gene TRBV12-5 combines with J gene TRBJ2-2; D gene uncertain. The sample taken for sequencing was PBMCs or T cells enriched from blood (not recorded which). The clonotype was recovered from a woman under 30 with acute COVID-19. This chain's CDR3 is CASGSLTGTGELFF. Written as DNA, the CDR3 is TGTGCTAGTGGTTCCCTCACCGGGACCGGGGAGCTGTTTTTT.